The rows below give T cell receptor beta chains drawn from one sample of a study of blood T cell repertoires in COVID-19. Data came from immunoSEQ multiplex PCR; TCRdb stores just in-frame clones and leaves some out. The sample yields roughly 400,000 clones, roughly 88% seen once. Sequenced input: PBMCs or T cells enriched from blood (not recorded which). These receptors all come from a woman aged 40 to 50 with acute COVID-19. Both conserved end residues are trimmed from each CDR3.

v_call cdr3_aa
TRBV5-1 ASSLDTSGTGGRRGNQPQH
TRBV2 ASSLSRGEGNTIY
TRBV19 ASSITGTGTRTNEKLF
TRBV5-1 ASSLGVRGIGEQY
TRBV2 ASSGTGDEQY
TRBV18 ASSPTGNQPQH
TRBV6-1 ASSDVRNYGYT
TRBV9 ASSALTSTDTQY
TRBV30 AWNRGADQPQH
TRBV6-5 ASRDGGSNTEAF
TRBV5-1 ASSLDPGLNSPLH
TRBV3-1/TRBV3-2 ASSQRTGGESPLH
TRBV18 ASKAGQGSNTEAF
TRBV3-1/TRBV3-2 ASSQGNYLAGEQF
TRBV5-8 ASSSWDRGEYGYT
TRBV7-2 ASSFEGLPGLDTQY
TRBV7-8 ASSPEQGEDIQY
TRBV4-1 ASSIIGGNSGNTIY
TRBV7-8 ASSPTGGIAGELF
TRBV10-2 ASSTRGGRTDTQY
TRBV10-3 AISEGGLPSNQPQH
TRBV5-5 ASSLGRGGAYNEQF
TRBV7-9 ASSSTGDSYDNEQF
TRBV11-3 ASSLEAGERF
TRBV24-1 ATSDLERETQY
TRBV6-5 ASRRQGRAEAF
TRBV7-9 ASSLAAGGRDEQY
TRBV4-1 ASSQLAGYVEKLF
TRBV11-3 ASSLGPGLAGQETQY
TRBV7-2 ASSFSGARETQY
TRBV5-1 ASSLVVLGSGGGYEQY
TRBV27 ASSLSGGYEQY
TRBV7-9 ASSSGQGDYEQY
TRBV29-1 SVEGTGTGDGYT
TRBV18 ASSPWDRVLAKNIQY
TRBV30 AWSATQGANSPLH
TRBV4-1 ASSQDAGGAGEQF
TRBV10-2 ASSEGGQGWETQY
TRBV2 ASSEQGDGYT
TRBV12-3/TRBV12-4 ASSFLTQETQY
TRBV5-6 ASSLMDRENTEAF
TRBV5-1 ASSPDRDLYNEQF
TRBV7-9 ASSSSTPTGPWDEQY
TRBV4-2 ASSQVTGGMTEAF
TRBV29-1 SVEDPLEGGNEQF